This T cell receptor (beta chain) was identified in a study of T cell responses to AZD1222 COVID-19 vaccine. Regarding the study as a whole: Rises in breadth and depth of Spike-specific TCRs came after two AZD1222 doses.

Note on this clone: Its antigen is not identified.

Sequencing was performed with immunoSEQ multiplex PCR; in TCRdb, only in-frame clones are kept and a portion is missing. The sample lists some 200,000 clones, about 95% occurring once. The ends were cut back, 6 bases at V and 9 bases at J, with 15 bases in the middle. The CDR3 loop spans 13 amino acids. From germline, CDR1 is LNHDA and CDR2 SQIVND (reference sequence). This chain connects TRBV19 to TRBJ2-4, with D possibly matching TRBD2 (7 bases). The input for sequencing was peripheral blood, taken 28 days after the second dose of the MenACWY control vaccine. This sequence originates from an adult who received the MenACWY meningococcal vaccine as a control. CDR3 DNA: TGTGCCAGTAGCCGGGGGGCAATGGGCATTCAGTACTTC. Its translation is CASSRGAMGIQYF. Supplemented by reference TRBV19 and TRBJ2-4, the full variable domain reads DGGITQSPKYLFRKEGQNVTLSCEQNLNHDAMYWYRQDPGQGLRLIYYSQIVNDFQKGDIAEGYSVSREKKESFPLTVTSAQKNPTAFYLCASSRGAMGIQYFGAGTRLSVL.